This is a list of T cell receptor beta chains from one sample in a study of regulatory T cells in long-lasting Graves disease. TCRdb reprocessed the multiplex PCR reads with MiXCR, giving one entry per CDR3 protein. The sample holds about 240,000 distinct CDR3 sequences; around 20% are singletons and the top ten take 14%. The sample consisted of peripheral blood mononuclear cells (PBMCs), taken at new diagnosis, from a patient treated with antithyroid drugs. The receptors come from a female donor with Graves disease. Each CDR3 is given with its conserved first and last residue. The D gene is left open where the match is weak.

D gene,V gene,CDR3 protein
.,TRBV11-2,CASSLDLRVSLWGTQYF
TRBD1,TRBV6-1,CASTGGQGIGNTEAFF
.,TRBV7-8,CAVQRESSYEQYF
.,TRBV28,CASTPQGRETQYF
.,TRBV6-2/TRBV6-3,CASSVRVASTDTQYF
.,TRBV29-1,CSVEGGGHESKLAYYGYTF
TRBD1,TRBV5-1,CASSPTGVQETQYF
.,TRBV28,CASSPRTLIYYGYTF
TRBD2,TRBV7-3,CASSLSAGRLNEQFF
.,TRBV3-1,CASSQDARGRWFF
TRBD1,TRBV27,CASSWDRNYGYTF
TRBD1,TRBV28,CAIEDRQGYGYTF
TRBD2,TRBV28,CASSLTGTSGRRAEQFF
.,TRBV20-1,CSARPSATYEQYF
.,TRBV9,CASSVAPGSAYEQYF
TRBD2,TRBV15,CATSREAGVGNEQFF
.,TRBV7-2,CASRTDLYNSPLHF
TRBD1,TRBV20-1,CSATSGTGFSEQYF
.,TRBV29-1,CSVNWGNTGELFF
TRBD2,TRBV5-4,CASSPGGSGDSYNEQFF
.,TRBV2,CASSVAPYNEQFF
.,TRBV5-6,CASSLDIGPGQFF
TRBD1,TRBV9,CASSVGGQGDTEAFF
TRBD1,TRBV19,CASSPRGREKLFF
.,TRBV3-1,CASSQGGTSPLHF
.,TRBV9,CASSVEQMNTGELFF
.,TRBV7-9,CASSLVGQPGYTF
TRBD1,TRBV7-8,CASNSPGQGAHEQYF
TRBD1,TRBV7-2,CASRLGQVEGEAFF
.,TRBV6-1,CASSLRGTSSYNEQFF
.,TRBV7-8,CASSSQGEAGNTIYF
TRBD2,TRBV7-2,CASSPGVGLTTGELFF
.,TRBV10-1,CASSDPGKTGRTYEQYF
.,TRBV28,CAAQGPGNQPQHF
TRBD1,TRBV19,CASSMAGGGYGYTF
.,TRBV7-7,CASSLEAYRLGGTQYF
.,TRBV18,CASSPGVDDEQFF
.,TRBV7-3,CASSPPGTLAYNEQFF
.,TRBV12-3/TRBV12-4,CASSLGAGEDQPQHF
TRBD2,TRBV6-1,CASSDRLAGYSEQFF
.,TRBV20-1,CSAEPQVNEKLFF
.,TRBV11-2,CASSPRTAKNIQYF
.,TRBV11-2,CASSLARGGPRGATPGNTIYF
TRBD2,TRBV5-4,CASSVASGYPTAYNEQFF
TRBD2,TRBV29-1,CSVAGLAGLGDTQYF
.,TRBV3-1,CASRPDTVGNTIYF
.,TRBV5-1,CASSRVSGAKPDTQYF
TRBD1,TRBV20-1,CSALRTGTSPQMNTEAFF
TRBD1,TRBV2,CASIQQGETQYF
TRBD1,TRBV6-1,CASSKTGQGYEQYF
.,TRBV6-2/TRBV6-3,CASSVAWTNTEAFF
TRBD2,TRBV6-1,CASRASGTREQYF
.,TRBV12-3/TRBV12-4,CASSLGRGPQHF
.,TRBV4-2,CASSPSGGTVQETQYF
.,TRBV12-5,CASGLPPQGTQYF
.,TRBV28,CASRVHMGYGYTF
TRBD2,TRBV20-1,CSVLAGGSTDTQYF
TRBD1,TRBV6-1,CASSKTGGARNYGYTF
.,TRBV19,CASSIKGSGANVLTF
TRBD1,TRBV7-3,CASSLAGGTDEQYF